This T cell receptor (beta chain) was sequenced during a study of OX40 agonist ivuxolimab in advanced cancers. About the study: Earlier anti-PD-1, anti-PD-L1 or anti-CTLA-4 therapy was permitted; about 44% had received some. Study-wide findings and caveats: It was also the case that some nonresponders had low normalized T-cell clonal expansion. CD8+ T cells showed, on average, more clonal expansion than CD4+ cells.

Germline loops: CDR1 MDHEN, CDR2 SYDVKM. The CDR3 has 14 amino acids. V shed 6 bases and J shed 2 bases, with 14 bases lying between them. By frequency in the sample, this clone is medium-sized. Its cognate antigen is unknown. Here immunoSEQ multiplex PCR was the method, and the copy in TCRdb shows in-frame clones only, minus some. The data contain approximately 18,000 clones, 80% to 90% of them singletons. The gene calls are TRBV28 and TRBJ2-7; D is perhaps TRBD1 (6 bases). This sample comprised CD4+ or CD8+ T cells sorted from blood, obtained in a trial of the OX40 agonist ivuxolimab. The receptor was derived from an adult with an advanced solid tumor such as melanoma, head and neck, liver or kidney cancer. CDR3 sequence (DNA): TGTGCCAGCAGCTCCTACAGGGACCCCTACGAGCAGTACTTC. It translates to CASSSYRDPYEQYF.